The 23 T cell receptor beta chains below all came from one sample that was sequenced in a study of T cell repertoires in cytomegalovirus infection. These receptors lack a known antigen. TCRdb re-called the reads with MiXCR, one entry per CDR3 protein. The sample consists of approximately 590,000 distinct CDR3 sequences, roughly 42% of them appearing once. The sequencing used cultured PBMCs, collected from culture after CMV antigen stimulation. The receptor source for this set is a human donor in good health (CMV status not recorded). Some clones in this sample may be carry-over from other donors' samples.

This clonotype was detected a few times. This chain connects TRBV7-9 to TRBJ1-1, with D unclear. Germline V gene lookup returns CDR1 SEHNR and CDR2 FQNEAQ (reference sequence). Trimming took off 6 bases at V and 10 bases at J, with 18 bases between the two ends. The CDR3 consists of 13 residues. DNA for the CDR3: TGTGCCAGCAGGACGTTCCCCCCCAAGGGAGCTTTCTTT. As protein: CASRTFPPKGAFF.

The rearrangement links TRBV27 to TRBJ2-7, with 9 bases fitting TRBD2. Trimming took 4 bases from V and 5 from J; bases not matched to a gene: 18. Germline V gives CDR1 MNHEY, CDR2 SMNVEV (reference sequence). The CDR3 has 18 amino acids. CDR3 coding DNA: TGTGCCAGCAGTTGGCGCCCGACCGCGGGAGGGAGGTCCGACGAGCAGTACTTC. Translation gives CASSWRPTAGGRSDEQYF.

This clonotype was picked up one time. The rearrangement links TRBV27 to TRBJ1-1, with 8 bases lining up with TRBD1. V was clipped by 4 bases and J by 5 bases; unmatched bases: 18. Germline V gives CDR1 MNHEY, CDR2 SMNVEV (reference sequence). CDR3 size: 18 residues. The DNA of the CDR3 is TGTGCCAGCAGTTCCAGGCGGACAGGGAACCACCATTTTACTGAAGCTTTCTTT. Residues: CASSSRRTGNHHFTEAFF.

The chain is built from TRBV4-1 and TRBJ1-5; perhaps TRBD1 as D (6 bases). The CDR3 loop spans 19 amino acids. Germline values: CDR1 MGHRA, CDR2 YSYEKL. The V and J ends lost 1 base and 4 bases respectively, with 23 bases between them. CDR3 in DNA: TGCGCCAGCAGCCAAGCCTCCCCCAGGGGCAGGGGCGGGAATCAGCCCCAGCATTTT. Translating gives CASSQASPRGRGGNQPQHF.

This clonotype was detected only a few times. V gene TRBV20-1 combines with J gene TRBJ2-3; TRBD2 matches at 8 bases. The ends lost 4 bases at V and 4 bases at J; junction bases unmatched: 7. Germline lookup yields CDR1 DFQATT and CDR2 SNEGSKA (reference sequence). CDR3 length: 14 amino acids. CDR3 DNA: TGCAGTGCTAACCCCGGACTAGCTCCAGATACGCAGTATTTT. This gives the protein CSANPGLAPDTQYF.

The gene calls are TRBV10-3 and TRBJ2-3; tentatively, D is TRBD2 (5 bases). Trimming took 3 bases from V and 6 from J, leaving 16 bases between them. CDR1 and CDR2 from the germline V gene are ENHRY and SYGVKD. This CDR3 contains 15 residues. The CDR3 region has the DNA TGTGCCATCAGTGACCCGAGCGGCACGGGCGATACGCAGTATTTT. Translating gives CAISDPSGTGDTQYF.

The J gene is TRBJ2-3, the V gene TRBV19; 9 positions agree with TRBD2. Germline CDR1 LNHDA, CDR2 SQIVND (reference sequence). The CDR3 is 16 residues long. Trimming took 3 bases from V and 2 from J; bases not matched to a gene: 6. CDR3 bases: TGTGCCAGTAGTATTTCTAGCGGGGCTACCACAGATACGCAGTATTTT. As protein: CASSISSGATTDTQYF. The full variable domain, rest sourced from reference TRBV19 and TRBJ2-3, is DGGITQSPKYLFRKEGQNVTLSCEQNLNHDAMYWYRQDPGQGLRLIYYSQIVNDFQKGDIAEGYSVSREKKESFPLTVTSAQKNPTAFYLCASSISSGATTDTQYFGPGTRLTVL.

The J gene is TRBJ2-5, the V gene TRBV7-9, with no clear D. The germline V gene has CDR1 SEHNR and CDR2 FQNEAQ (reference sequence). This CDR3 is built from 15 residues. Trimming left V 5 bases short and J 5 bases short, with 18 bases between. The CDR3 nucleotides are TGTGCCAGCAGCCCATCGACACCTCCGGCGGAGACCCAGTACTTC. Encoded protein: CASSPSTPPAETQYF. The full variable domain, its missing parts supplied by reference TRBV7-9 and TRBJ2-5, is DTGVSQNPRHKITKRGQNVTFRCDPISEHNRLYWYRQTLGQGPEFLTYFQNEAQLEKSRLLSDRFSAERPKGSFSTLEIQRTEQGDSAMYLCASSPSTPPAETQYFGPGTRLLVL.

The rearrangement uses TRBV12-3 or TRBV12-4 and TRBJ1-6, with a tentative D call TRBD1 (6 bases). This CDR3 region has 18 residues. V was clipped by 6 bases and J by 5 bases, with 23 bases between them. This CDR3 is CASSFRGQGRANNSPLHF. The CDR3 DNA reads as TGTGCCAGCAGCTTCCGGGGACAAGGGAGGGCGAATAATTCACCCCTCCACTTT.

CDR3 in DNA: TGTGCCAGCAGCCCAAAGGACGCCAGGGCCTTGGGTTACGAGCAGTACTTC. Protein sequence: CASSPKDARALGYEQYF. V gene TRBV7-9 combines with J gene TRBJ2-7; tentatively, D is TRBD1 (5 bases). The CDR3 covers 17 residues. Trimming took off 5 bases at V and 4 bases at J, with 24 bases between the two ends. The germline gives CDR1 SEHNR, CDR2 FQNEAQ (reference sequence). The variable domain in full, completed from reference TRBV7-9 and TRBJ2-7, reads DTGVSQNPRHKITKRGQNVTFRCDPISEHNRLYWYRQTLGQGPEFLTYFQNEAQLEKSRLLSDRFSAERPKGSFSTLEIQRTEQGDSAMYLCASSPKDARALGYEQYFGPGTRLTVT.

The chain couples TRBV6-1 to TRBJ2-3; 16 bases agree with TRBD2. V lost 7 bases to trimming and J lost 4 bases; unmatched junction nucleotides: 2. The germline CDR1 and CDR2 sequences are MNHNS and SASEGT. This CDR3 comprises 15 residues. In DNA, the CDR3 is TGTGCCAGCACTGGGACTAGCGGGGGGGCAGATACGCAGTATTTT. It yields the protein CASTGTSGGADTQYF.

The rearrangement links TRBV7-6 to TRBJ2-1; D gene uncertain. The CDR3 extends over 17 amino acids. In germline, CDR1 is SGHVS, CDR2 FNYEAQ. Trimming removed 5 bases from V and 6 bases from J, with 23 bases in between. CDR3 sequence: CASSPVRWAELTNEQFF. CDR3 in DNA: TGTGCCAGCAGCCCAGTTAGGTGGGCCGAACTTACCAATGAGCAGTTCTTC.

This clonotype was recorded many times. Written as DNA, the CDR3 is TGTGCCAGCAGCTTAGAGTTGGGTACCTCTGGGGCCAACGTCCTGACTTTC. Translated, it gives CASSLELGTSGANVLTF. The chain carries TRBV7-6 and TRBJ2-6; unclear D gene. Germline CDR1 and CDR2: SGHVS and FNYEAQ. This CDR3 spans 17 amino acids. Trimming stripped 1 base from V and 0 bases from J, with 10 bases between.

The chain links TRBV5-6 to TRBJ2-1; 7 nucleotides agree with TRBD2. The CDR3 extends over 16 amino acids. Germline-derived CDR1 and CDR2 are SGHDT and YYEEEE. V dropped 4 bases and J dropped 0; count of bases not matched to a gene: 7. The CDR3: CASSPPRGSSYNEQFF. The DNA of the CDR3 is TGTGCCAGCAGCCCTCCTCGCGGGAGCTCCTACAATGAGCAGTTCTTC.

This clonotype was counted a few times. The chain uses TRBV15 and TRBJ1-6, with 10 positions matching TRBD1. The CDR3 is made up of 16 amino acids. After removal of 7 bases from V and 1 base from J, the junction contained 4 bases not matched to a gene. The germline V gene has CDR1 LNHNV and CDR2 YYDKDF (reference sequence). The CDR3 loop reads CATTADRGSYNSPLHF. The DNA for the CDR3 is TGTGCCACCACCGCGGACAGGGGGTCCTATAATTCACCCCTCCACTTT. Filled out from reference TRBV15 and TRBJ1-6, the complete variable domain reads DAMVIQNPRYQVTQFGKPVTLSCSQTLNHNVMYWYQQKSSQAPKLLFHYYDKDFNNEADTPDNFQSRRPNTSFCFLDIRSPGLGDTAMYLCATTADRGSYNSPLHFGNGTRLTVT.

This chain links TRBV27 with TRBJ2-5, with D unresolved. V shed 2 bases and J shed 2 bases, with 12 bases lying between them. This CDR3 has 15 residues. Germline loops: CDR1 MNHEY, CDR2 SMNVEV (reference sequence). CDR3 DNA: TGTGCCAGCAGTTTACGGACGGATTTTCAAGAGACCCAGTACTTC. Encoded protein: CASSLRTDFQETQYF.

This clonotype turned up a few times. The genes are TRBV27 and TRBJ2-3; TRBD2 matches 13 bases. The V segment lost 4 bases and the J segment 4 bases; nucleotides outside the gene matches: 14. This CDR3 has 19 amino acids. CDR1 and CDR2 (germline): MNHEY, SMNVEV (reference sequence). The CDR3 spells CASSSKRKTSGRWSDTQYF. CDR3 DNA sequence: TGTGCCAGCAGTTCCAAAAGAAAGACTAGCGGGAGGTGGTCAGATACGCAGTATTTT.

This clonotype occurred a few times. J is TRBJ1-3 and V is TRBV7-9; 9 bases are a match to TRBD1. The CDR3 has 13 residues. V gave up 5 bases and J gave up 8 bases; unmatched junction bases: 4. CDR1 SEHNR and CDR2 FQNEAQ come from the germline V gene (reference sequence). The CDR3 loop reads CASSQQGADTIYF. CDR3 sequence (DNA): TGTGCCAGCAGCCAACAGGGGGCAGACACCATATATTTT.

This clonotype was found a few times. The genes are TRBV20-1 and TRBJ1-2, with D maybe TRBD1 (6 bases). This CDR3 has 12 amino acids. CDR1 and CDR2 (germline): DFQATT, SNEGSKA (reference sequence). Deletions cut 5 bases from V and 6 bases from J, with 13 bases between. The CDR3 sequence is CSADYRADGYTF. The CDR3 nucleotides read TGCAGTGCTGATTACAGGGCTGATGGCTACACCTTC.

This clonotype was observed a few times. The V call is TRBV19, the J call TRBJ1-2, with TRBD1 matching over 8 bases. Germline V gene lookup returns CDR1 LNHDA and CDR2 SQIVND (reference sequence). The V segment lost 7 bases and the J segment 2 bases; nucleotides outside the gene matches: 12. The CDR3 length is 16 residues. CDR3 bases: TGTGCCAGTAAAGGGCAGGGGGCTCGGAAGAACTATGGCTACACCTTC. Its protein is CASKGQGARKNYGYTF. The full variable domain, with the rest looked up from reference TRBV19 and TRBJ1-2, is DGGITQSPKYLFRKEGQNVTLSCEQNLNHDAMYWYRQDPGQGLRLIYYSQIVNDFQKGDIAEGYSVSREKKESFPLTVTSAQKNPTAFYLCASKGQGARKNYGYTFGSGTRLTVV.

The chain links TRBV19 to TRBJ1-1; the match to TRBD1 covers 9 bases. The CDR3 is made up of 16 amino acids. Germline V gene data show CDR1 as LNHDA and CDR2 as SQIVND (reference sequence). Trimming took 5 bases from V and 1 from J; bases not matched to a gene: 8. CDR3 DNA sequence: TGTGCCAGTAGTCCGTTATTGGGACAGGGGAACACTGAAGCTTTCTTT. Amino acids: CASSPLLGQGNTEAFF.

This chain joins TRBV19 and TRBJ2-2; 15 bases fit TRBD2. In germline, CDR1 is LNHDA, CDR2 SQIVND (reference sequence). J lost 2 bases, V lost 7 bases, and 11 bases had no gene match. The CDR3 sequence is 19 residues long. The CDR3 region is CASIKPGLAGGQNTGELFF. CDR3 DNA: TGTGCCAGTATTAAACCGGGACTAGCGGGAGGACAAAACACCGGGGAGCTGTTTTTT.

The CDR3 DNA reads as TGCAGCGTTGAGGCAGGGGATGAAAAACTGTTTTTT. This encodes CSVEAGDEKLFF. The genes are TRBV29-1 and TRBJ1-4; a possible D gene is TRBD1 (6 bases). Trimming took 3 bases from V and 6 from J, leaving 8 bases between them. Germline V CDR1 and CDR2: SQVTM, ANQGSEA. The CDR3 totals 12 residues.